Each of the 13 T cell receptor beta chains below was sequenced from the same sample in a study of blood T cell repertoires in COVID-19. Data came from immunoSEQ multiplex PCR; TCRdb stores just in-frame clones and leaves some out. The data hold some 430,000 clones, with about 90% observed a single time. The source material was PBMCs or T cells enriched from blood (not recorded which). The receptors were gathered from a man aged 18 to 29 who had recovered from COVID-19.

The rearrangement links TRBV6-1 to TRBJ1-3; D remains unclear. V lost 2 bases to trimming and J lost 0 bases, with 8 bases between them. CDR1 and CDR2 from the germline V gene are MNHNS and SASEGT. This CDR3 contains 15 residues. CDR3 loop: CASSERSGSGNTIYF. The DNA of the CDR3 is TGTGCCAGCAGTGAAAGGTCAGGCTCTGGAAACACCATATATTTT.

This clone was detected once. The chain uses TRBV9 and TRBJ1-1; no clear D. The germline V gene encodes CDR1 SGDLS and CDR2 YYNGEE. CDR3 size: 15 residues. V lost 0 bases and J 4 bases, leaving 13 bases between the germline ends. Written as DNA, the CDR3 is TGTGCCAGCAGCGTAGGGTCGGGCGGGAGCACTGAAGCTTTCTTT. It encodes CASSVGSGGSTEAFF.

This clone was seen once. The chain links TRBV27 to TRBJ2-5; 12 nucleotides agree with TRBD2. CDR1 is MNHEY and CDR2 is SMNVEV in the germline V gene (reference sequence). The CDR3 extends over 17 amino acids. V gave up 5 bases and J gave up 5 bases; unmatched junction bases: 12. The CDR3 reads CASSARLAGESMETQYF. CDR3 bases: TGTGCCAGCAGTGCCAGACTAGCGGGAGAATCTATGGAGACCCAGTACTTC.

Comment on this clone: Other DNA sequences in the same sample also yield this CDR3. The chain links TRBV27 to TRBJ1-1; D call uncertain. With 2 bases removed from V and 1 base from J, the gap between germline ends came to 5 bases. Per the germline V gene, CDR1 is MNHEY and CDR2 is SMNVEV (reference sequence). CDR3 length: 13 amino acids. DNA for the CDR3: TGTGCCAGCAGTTTAAACAGGAACACTGAAGCTTTCTTT. Amino acid sequence: CASSLNRNTEAFF.

The CDR3 loop is CASSVYRESDEQYF. CDR3 nucleotides: TGCGCCAGCAGCGTCTACAGGGAAAGTGACGAGCAGTACTTC. The chain carries TRBV5-1 and TRBJ2-7; tentatively, D is TRBD1 (6 bases). Germline V gene data show CDR1 as SGHRS and CDR2 as YFSETQ. CDR3 length: 14 amino acids. V gave up 4 bases and J gave up 5 bases, with 16 bases separating them.

The chain uses TRBV10-3 and TRBJ1-2, with TRBD1 as a possible D gene (5 bases). Per the germline V gene, CDR1 is ENHRY and CDR2 is SYGVKD. Trimming cost V 4 bases and J 1 base, with 10 bases left between them. This CDR3 spans 14 amino acids. CDR3 sequence: CAISGETVNYGYTF. DNA of the CDR3: TGTGCCATCAGTGGAGAGACAGTTAACTATGGCTACACCTTC.

The chain recombines TRBV11-2 with TRBJ1-3; 7 positions match TRBD1. Unmatched junction bases numbered 10, after V lost 6 bases and J lost 5 bases. The CDR3 has 15 residues. The germline CDR1 and CDR2 sequences are SGHAT and FQNNGV. The CDR3 sequence: CASRPRQGVRNTIYF. The DNA for the CDR3 is TGTGCCAGCAGACCGAGACAGGGTGTCCGAAACACCATATATTTT.

The rearrangement joins TRBV6-5 to TRBJ2-7; a possible D gene is TRBD2 (6 bases). CDR1 is MNHEY, CDR2 SVGAGI, per germline. This CDR3 has 10 residues. CDR3 in amino acids: CGGGKEGWYF. The CDR3 bases are TGTGGAGGCGGGAAAGAGGGTTGGTACTTC.

The chain links TRBV11-3 to TRBJ2-5; 10 bases agree with TRBD1. The CDR3 loop spans 16 amino acids. Trimming cost V 5 bases and J 5 bases; bases outside gene matches: 11. Germline lookup yields CDR1 SGHNT and CDR2 YENEEA. CDR3 coding DNA: TGTGCCAGCAGCAAAGGACAGGGGGTCGGCAGGGAGACCCAGTACTTC. Translated, it gives CASSKGQGVGRETQYF. Filled out from reference TRBV11-3 and TRBJ2-5, the complete variable domain reads EAGVVQSPRYKIIEKKQPVAFWCNPISGHNTLYWYLQNLGQGPELLIRYENEEAVDDSQLPKDRFSAERLKGVDSTLKIQPAELGDSAVYLCASSKGQGVGRETQYFGPGTRLLVL.

The chain links TRBV6-6 to TRBJ1-5; no clear D. CDR1 MNHNY and CDR2 SVGAGI come from the germline V gene (reference sequence). The V and J ends lost 5 bases and 7 bases respectively, with 24 bases between them. The CDR3 sequence is 17 residues long. In nucleotides, the CDR3 is TGTGCCAGCAGTCCCTTTGCGGCACCGGGGAGTGGGCAGCCCCAGCATTTT. This gives the protein CASSPFAAPGSGQPQHF.

The rearrangement uses TRBV7-8 and TRBJ1-2, with TRBD1 matching 9 bases. The CDR3 has 17 residues. The trim removed 5 bases at V and 8 bases at J, leaving 18 bases unmatched. From germline, CDR1 is SGHVS and CDR2 FQNEAQ. CDR3 DNA sequence: TGTGCCAGCAGCGAGAGACAGGGGGTGGAAGCGGGAGAAGGCTACACCTTC. Protein: CASSERQGVEAGEGYTF.

The chain joins TRBV24-1 to TRBJ2-5; D uncertain. The V gene lost 7 bases and the J gene lost 2 bases, with 7 bases spanning the gap. This CDR3 has 12 residues. Germline V gene lookup returns CDR1 KGHDR and CDR2 SFDVKD. The CDR3 is CATRSAQETQYF. The CDR3 nucleotides are TGTGCCACCAGATCTGCGCAAGAGACCCAGTACTTC.

The rearrangement uses TRBV11-2 and TRBJ1-6, with 7 bases fitting TRBD1. CDR3 length: 15 amino acids. Germline loops: CDR1 SGHAT, CDR2 FQNNGV. After removal of 3 bases from V and 10 bases from J, the junction contained 9 bases not matched to a gene. CDR3 in DNA: TGTGCCAGCAGCTTCACAGGGGAGGTGAGGTCACCCCTCCACTTT. This encodes CASSFTGEVRSPLHF.